Each of the 20 T cell receptor beta chains below was sequenced from the same sample in a study of blood T cell repertoires in COVID-19. Profiling relied on immunoSEQ multiplex PCR, and the TCRdb table lists in-frame clones only, not all of them. The profile shows roughly 280,000 clones, more than 80% of them singletons. The material sequenced was PBMCs or T cells enriched from blood (not recorded which). All receptors derive from a woman younger than 45 with acute COVID-19.

The chain links TRBV18 to TRBJ1-1, with D perhaps matching TRBD1 (6 bases). Germline V gives CDR1 KGHSH, CDR2 LQKENI. Trimming pared 8 bases from V and 0 bases from J, leaving 13 bases between. The CDR3 consists of 14 residues. The CDR3 nucleotides read TGTGCCAGCATATCCAGGGGCATGAACACTGAAGCTTTCTTT. The encoded protein is CASISRGMNTEAFF.

The chain links TRBV10-2 to TRBJ2-7; 8 bases line up with TRBD1. Germline V gene sequence: CDR1 WSHSY, CDR2 SAAADI. V lost 11 bases, J lost 3 bases, and 9 bases stayed unmatched. The CDR3 extends over 13 amino acids. The CDR3 DNA reads TGCGCCTCGCGGGACAGGAATCTCTACGAGCAGTACTTC. Translated, it gives CASRDRNLYEQYF.

V and J are TRBV29-1 and TRBJ1-5; no firm D call. Germline lookup yields CDR1 SQVTM and CDR2 ANQGSEA. The length of the CDR3 is 15 residues. Trimming stripped 6 bases from V and 2 bases from J, with 17 bases between. The CDR3: CSVVLGGSGNQPQHF. The CDR3, as DNA: TGCAGCGTCGTACTTGGAGGGAGTGGCAATCAGCCCCAGCATTTT. Full variable domain (rest looked up from reference TRBV29-1 and TRBJ1-5): SAVISQKPSRDICQRGTSLTIQCQVDSQVTMMFWYRQQPGQSLTLIATANQGSEATYESGFVIDKFPISRPNLTFSTLTVSNMSPEDSSIYLCSVVLGGSGNQPQHFGDGTRLSIL.

The rearrangement links TRBV13 to TRBJ1-3, with D perhaps TRBD1 (5 bases). Trimming removed 8 bases at V and 4 bases at J, with 18 bases between. The CDR3 extends over 15 amino acids. Per germline, CDR1 PRHDT and CDR2 FYEKMQ (reference sequence). The CDR3 sequence is CASSIGAGYGNTIYF. In nucleotides, the CDR3 is TGTGCCAGCTCAATAGGGGCAGGGTACGGAAACACCATATATTTT.

DNA for the CDR3: TGTGCCAGCAGTTTCCTTCAGGAAAAACAGTTCTTC. Its translation is CASSFLQEKQFF. V gene TRBV27 combines with J gene TRBJ2-1; D remains ambiguous. Per germline, CDR1 MNHEY and CDR2 SMNVEV (reference sequence). The length of the CDR3 is 12 residues. V lost 3 bases, J lost 13 bases, and 13 bases lay in between.

This chain connects TRBV9 to TRBJ2-2; D is undetermined. Germline loops: CDR1 SGDLS, CDR2 YYNGEE. This CDR3 is built from 15 residues. V was shortened by 1 base and J by 4 bases, with 11 bases between the two germline ends. Written as DNA, the CDR3 is TGTGCCAGCAGCGTAAAACAGCTGGCCACCGGGGAGCTGTTTTTT. Protein: CASSVKQLATGELFF.

The chain recombines TRBV24-1 with TRBJ2-5; 11 bases align to TRBD2. The germline V gene encodes CDR1 KGHDR and CDR2 SFDVKD. Germline trimming cut 3 bases from V and 4 bases from J; bases unmatched to any gene: 12. The CDR3 contains 18 residues. The CDR3 nucleotides are TGTGCCACCAGTGATCCGAAACTAGCGGGAGTTTCCTTAGAGACCCAGTACTTC. This codes for CATSDPKLAGVSLETQYF.

This chain links TRBV4-2 with TRBJ2-3; a weak D match, TRBD2 (5 bases). CDR1 and CDR2 (germline): LGHNA, YNFKEQ. Trimming took 0 bases from V and 10 from J, leaving 17 bases between them. This CDR3 has 15 amino acids. The CDR3 DNA follows: TGTGCCAGCAGCCAAGATCTTGAGGGAGCCAGGCCGCAGTATTTT. Amino acid sequence: CASSQDLEGARPQYF.

This chain links TRBV6-5 with TRBJ2-7; 7 bases agree with TRBD2. This CDR3 has 13 residues. Trimming removed 5 bases from V and 2 bases from J; junction bases left unmatched: 3. Germline V lookup: CDR1 MNHEY, CDR2 SVGAGI. The CDR3 is CASSRGTTYEQYF. DNA of the CDR3: TGTGCCAGCAGTCGCGGGACTACCTACGAGCAGTACTTC.

This chain uses TRBV4-1 with TRBJ1-5, with D maybe TRBD1 (5 bases). This CDR3 comprises 15 residues. The germline gives CDR1 MGHRA, CDR2 YSYEKL. Trimming took 0 bases from V and 3 from J, leaving 9 bases between them. The CDR3 coding sequence is TGCGCCAGCAGCCAAGATACGGGGGTCAATCAGCCCCAGCATTTT. Protein: CASSQDTGVNQPQHF.

The table lists this clone with a count of one. The rearrangement links TRBV5-1 to TRBJ2-1; 10 bases line up with TRBD2. This CDR3 has 15 residues. V gave up 4 bases and J gave up 7 bases; unmatched junction bases: 8. Germline V CDR1 and CDR2: SGHRS, YFSETQ. Here the CDR3 reads CASSQPGLATNEQFF. CDR3 coding DNA: TGCGCCAGCAGCCAGCCGGGACTAGCGACAAATGAGCAGTTCTTC.

The chain links TRBV19 to TRBJ2-3; 8 bases align to TRBD2. Unmatched junction bases numbered 8, after V lost 3 bases and J lost 6 bases. The CDR3 consists of 15 residues. Germline lookup yields CDR1 LNHDA and CDR2 SQIVND (reference sequence). The CDR3 DNA follows: TGTGCCAGTAGTATTAGTGCGGGGGGCGCGGATACGCAGTATTTT. Translated: CASSISAGGADTQYF.

The chain recombines TRBV30 with TRBJ2-1; D ambiguous. Trimming took off 5 bases at V and 0 bases at J, with 8 bases between the two ends. The CDR3 loop spans 13 amino acids. Per the germline V gene, CDR1 is GTSNPN and CDR2 is SVGIG (reference sequence). CDR3 in DNA: TGTGCCTGGCTAAGGAGCTCCTACAATGAGCAGTTCTTC. Translating it yields CAWLRSSYNEQFF.

V and J are TRBV28 and TRBJ2-4; TRBD2 agrees at 13 bases. The germline CDR1 and CDR2 sequences are MDHEN and SYDVKM. V was clipped by 6 bases and J by 4 bases; unmatched bases: 6. This CDR3 contains 16 residues. In nucleotides, the CDR3 is TGTGCCAGCAGCCCAACTAGCGGGAGGGAAAAAAACATTCAGTACTTC. This gives the protein CASSPTSGREKNIQYF.

This clone occurred once. The chain has TRBV27 and TRBJ2-1, with TRBD2 as a possible D gene (6 bases). The CDR3 is 14 amino acids. Germline CDR1 MNHEY, CDR2 SMNVEV (reference sequence). The V end lost 2 bases, the J end lost 4 bases, and 9 bases lay between the germline ends. The CDR3 sequence: CASSLSRGYNEQFF. As DNA, the CDR3 is TGTGCCAGCAGTTTAAGTCGGGGGTACAATGAGCAGTTCTTC.

CDR3 nucleotide sequence: TGTGCCAGCAGCGTGACTAGCGGGAGGGACTACGAGCAGTACTTC. It translates to CASSVTSGRDYEQYF. The V gene is TRBV7-3, the J gene TRBJ2-7, with 14 bases identical to TRBD2. The CDR3 has 15 amino acids. Germline CDR1 reads SGHTA; CDR2 reads FQGTGA. With V trimmed by 5 bases and J by 3 bases, 3 bases remained unmatched. Complete variable domain (other parts from reference TRBV7-3 and TRBJ2-7): GAGVSQTPSNKVTEKGKYVELRCDPISGHTALYWYRQSLGQGPEFLIYFQGTGAADDSGLPNDRFFAVRPEGSVSTLKIQRTERGDSAVYLCASSVTSGRDYEQYFGPGTRLTVT.

The V gene is TRBV20-1, the J gene TRBJ2-3; TRBD2 matches 8 bases. CDR3 length: 15 residues. With 3 bases clipped from V and 4 bases from J, the junction kept 9 bases outside the gene matches. CDR1 is DFQATT, CDR2 SNEGSKA, per germline (reference sequence). In DNA, the CDR3 is TGCAGTGCTAGTAAACTAGCGGTCGGGGCAGATACGCAGTATTTT. This codes for CSASKLAVGADTQYF.

The chain combines TRBV29-1 with TRBJ2-7, with 7 bases fitting TRBD1. V trimming: 4 bases; J trimming: 2 bases; junction bases outside the gene matches: 5. Germline V lookup: CDR1 SQVTM, CDR2 ANQGSEA. This CDR3 has 13 residues. The CDR3 DNA reads TGCAGCGTTGGGACAGGAAAAACCTACGAGCAGTACTTC. Its translation: CSVGTGKTYEQYF.

This clone was detected only once. The V and J genes are TRBV18 and TRBJ1-1; 10 bases agree with TRBD1. Unmatched junction bases numbered 5, after V lost 3 bases and J lost 7 bases. CDR1 and CDR2 (germline): KGHSH, LQKENI. The CDR3 is 14 residues long. The CDR3, as DNA: TGTGCCAGCTCACCGGGGACAGGGGCCTATGAAGCTTTCTTT. It encodes CASSPGTGAYEAFF.

The CDR3 DNA follows: TGTGCCAGCAGTTCCGGGACAGGCTCCTATAATTCACCCCTCCACTTT. Translating gives CASSSGTGSYNSPLHF. V usage is TRBV5-6 and J usage is TRBJ1-6, with 8 nucleotides matching TRBD1. V lost 5 bases, J lost 0 bases, and 4 bases stayed unmatched. Germline V gene data show CDR1 as SGHDT and CDR2 as YYEEEE. The CDR3 totals 16 residues. Full variable domain (outside the CDR3, taken from reference TRBV5-6 and TRBJ1-6): DAGVTQSPTHLIKTRGQQVTLRCSPKSGHDTVSWYQQALGQGPQFIFQYYEEEERQRGNFPDRFSGHQFPNYSSELNVNALLLGDSALYLCASSSGTGSYNSPLHFGNGTRLTVT.